The following is a TCR beta chain sequence with its context. Unmatched junction bases numbered 11, after V lost 2 bases and J lost 6 bases. The V gene's germline CDR1 is MDHEN and CDR2 SYDVKM. The CDR3 has 16 amino acids. This sample stems from a study of blood T cell repertoires in COVID-19. Sequenced by immunoSEQ multiplex PCR; TCRdb stores in-frame clones only, minus some. Here the sample spans some 350,000 clones, around 90% being singletons. The J gene is TRBJ1-1, the V gene TRBV28, with 8 bases fitting TRBD1. This clonotype was obtained from a woman in her 30s with COVID-19, enrolled during active disease. Sequenced: peripheral blood. The CDR3 reads CASSLARQGRRAEAFF. The DNA for the CDR3 is TGTGCCAGCAGTTTAGCCCGACAGGGGAGGAGGGCTGAAGCTTTCTTT.